These 29 T cell receptor beta chains came from one sample sequenced in a study of Tregs in tolerant kidney transplant recipients. Measured with immunoSEQ multiplex PCR; TCRdb has only the in-frame clones, and not every one. The sample includes tens of thousands of clones, more than 90% seen only once; the top ten take approximately 4.8%. The sequencing input was CD8+ T cells from blood. The receptors originated from a human donor in good health.

The V and J genes are TRBV10-2 and TRBJ2-7; D remains ambiguous. V shed 8 bases and J shed 3 bases, with 17 bases lying between them. The CDR3 totals 14 residues. Germline values: CDR1 WSHSY, CDR2 SAAADI. The CDR3 is CASLRQGEGYEQYF. Written as DNA, the CDR3 is TGCGCCAGCCTACGACAAGGAGAAGGCTACGAGCAGTACTTC.

The chain is built from TRBV19 and TRBJ2-7; TRBD2 matches 8 bases. V was clipped by 1 base and J by 3 bases; unmatched bases: 5. The CDR3 runs 15 residues. Germline assignment: CDR1 LNHDA and CDR2 SQIVND (reference sequence). In DNA form, the CDR3 reads TGTGCCAGTAGTATAGCGGGACTAGGCCTCTACGAGCAGTACTTC. Protein product: CASSIAGLGLYEQYF.

Note on this clone: This same CDR3 is encoded by further DNA sequences in the sample. This sequence joins TRBV7-9 and TRBJ2-7, with D hard to call. This CDR3 is 14 amino acids long. V was shortened by 5 bases and J by 0 bases, with 11 bases between the two germline ends. Germline V gene lookup returns CDR1 SEHNR and CDR2 FQNEAQ (reference sequence). For the CDR3, the DNA is TGTGCCAGCAGCCCTCCGGGTCCCTCCTACGAGCAGTACTTC. This sequence encodes CASSPPGPSYEQYF.

The gene calls are TRBV19 and TRBJ2-3; 10 bases are a match to TRBD2. The trim removed 7 bases at V and 2 bases at J, leaving 6 bases unmatched. Germline CDR1 and CDR2: LNHDA and SQIVND (reference sequence). The CDR3 contains 15 residues. CDR3 region: CASTLAGFVTDTQYF. The CDR3 DNA reads TGTGCCAGTACACTAGCGGGATTCGTCACAGATACGCAGTATTTT.

The CDR3 nucleotides are TGTGCCAGCAGCCGGACTAGCGGATCCTACGAGCAGTACTTC. As protein: CASSRTSGSYEQYF. V gene TRBV7-9 combines with J gene TRBJ2-7, with 10 nucleotides matching TRBD2. The CDR3 has 14 residues. Germline V CDR1 and CDR2: SEHNR, FQNEAQ (reference sequence). V shed 5 bases and J 1 base; nucleotides not matched to a gene: 2.

V and J are TRBV11-2 and TRBJ2-4; TRBD1 matches at 9 bases. The CDR3 covers 12 residues. V lost 8 bases, J lost 8 bases, and 4 bases stayed unmatched. Germline CDR1 reads SGHAT; CDR2 reads FQNNGV. The CDR3 reads CASEQGADIQYF. In DNA form, the CDR3 reads TGTGCCAGCGAACAGGGGGCTGACATTCAGTACTTC.

This clone has only one observation. CDR3 nucleotides: TGCGCCAGCAGCCACGGAGGAAACACCATATATTTT. Translated: CASSHGGNTIYF. The genes are TRBV4-1 and TRBJ1-3; D gene unclear. CDR1 and CDR2 from the germline V gene are MGHRA and YSYEKL. The CDR3 contains 12 residues. V was shortened by 3 bases and J by 4 bases, with 4 bases between the two germline ends.

V and J are TRBV19 and TRBJ2-2; D remains unclear. This CDR3 is 15 amino acids long. V was pared by 3 bases and J by 4 bases, with 12 bases between. Germline V lookup: CDR1 LNHDA, CDR2 SQIVND (reference sequence). CDR3 in DNA: TGTGCCAGTAGTATCTGGAACCCGGGCACCGGGGAGCTGTTTTTT. Translation: CASSIWNPGTGELFF.

The chain employs TRBV4-1 and TRBJ2-2, with D uncertain. V dropped 4 bases and J dropped 1 base, with 7 bases sitting between them. Looked up from germline, CDR1 is MGHRA and CDR2 is YSYEKL. This CDR3 has 14 residues. The CDR3: CASSLRENTGELFF. The CDR3 DNA reads TGCGCCAGCAGCCTAAGGGAGAACACCGGGGAGCTGTTTTTT.

This chain connects TRBV19 to TRBJ1-5; TRBD1 matches at 8 bases. Looked up from germline, CDR1 is LNHDA and CDR2 is SQIVND (reference sequence). This CDR3 has 19 residues. J was trimmed by 0 bases and V by 4 bases; bases with no gene match: 14. The CDR3 DNA reads as TGTGCCAGTAGTACAAGAGGTTCGACCGGGACAGGTAGCAATCAGCCCCAGCATTTT. Its translation: CASSTRGSTGTGSNQPQHF. Full variable domain (missing parts from reference TRBV19 and TRBJ1-5): DGGITQSPKYLFRKEGQNVTLSCEQNLNHDAMYWYRQDPGQGLRLIYYSQIVNDFQKGDIAEGYSVSREKKESFPLTVTSAQKNPTAFYLCASSTRGSTGTGSNQPQHFGDGTRLSIL.

The V gene is TRBV7-9, the J gene TRBJ2-1; 7 nucleotides match TRBD2. Germline values: CDR1 SEHNR, CDR2 FQNEAQ (reference sequence). This CDR3 region has 15 residues. With 2 bases clipped from V and 8 bases from J, the junction kept 9 bases outside the gene matches. CDR3 loop: CASSLLAGALHEQFF. For the CDR3, the DNA is TGTGCCAGCAGCTTACTGGCGGGAGCTTTACATGAGCAGTTCTTC.

CDR3 sequence (DNA): TGTGCCAGCAGTTTATCCCAGGGGGGTTTCGGCGAGCAGTACTTC. Protein product: CASSLSQGGFGEQYF. The chain is built from TRBV27 and TRBJ2-7; maybe TRBD1 (7 bases). Trimming removed 0 bases from V and 6 bases from J, with 15 bases in between. The germline V gene encodes CDR1 MNHEY and CDR2 SMNVEV (reference sequence). The CDR3 is 15 amino acids.

The gene calls are TRBV5-1 and TRBJ2-7; 7 bases line up with TRBD1. The V gene's germline CDR1 is SGHRS and CDR2 YFSETQ. Unmatched junction bases numbered 4, after V lost 4 bases and J lost 3 bases. This CDR3 is 13 amino acids long. The CDR3 loop is CASSQGQFYEQYF. CDR3 sequence (DNA): TGCGCCAGCAGCCAGGGACAGTTCTACGAGCAGTACTTC.

This clone turned up a few times. Other DNA sequences in the same sample also yield this CDR3. This chain uses TRBV30 with TRBJ1-2; D gene unclear. V was shortened by 1 base and J by 1 base, with 4 bases between the two germline ends. Germline V gene lookup returns CDR1 GTSNPN and CDR2 SVGIG (reference sequence). This CDR3 spans 12 amino acids. The CDR3, as DNA: TGTGCCTGGAGTGGGGGTAACTATGGCTACACCTTC. Protein product: CAWSGGNYGYTF. Drawing the rest from reference TRBV30 and TRBJ1-2, the complete variable domain is SQTIHQWPATLVQPVGSPLSLECTVEGTSNPNLYWYRQAAGRGLQLLFYSVGIGQISSEVPQNLSASRPQDRQFILSSKKLLLSDSGFYLCAWSGGNYGYTFGSGTRLTVV.

This clone has just one count. This sequence joins TRBV6-1 and TRBJ2-7, with D uncertain. The V end was cut by 2 bases, the J end by 0 bases, with 2 bases between. Per germline, CDR1 MNHNS and CDR2 SASEGT. This CDR3 is 12 amino acids long. The CDR3 loop is CASSEYSYEQYF. In nucleotides, the CDR3 is TGTGCCAGCAGTGAATACTCCTACGAGCAGTACTTC.

V and J are TRBV4-2 and TRBJ1-1; D not certain. The CDR3 is 12 residues long. From germline, CDR1 is LGHNA and CDR2 YNFKEQ. The V gene lost 4 bases and the J gene lost 6 bases, with 9 bases spanning the gap. The CDR3 DNA reads as TGTGCCAGCAGCCCAGGCACCGCTGAAGCTTTCTTT. Translated, it gives CASSPGTAEAFF.

The chain uses TRBV11-2 and TRBJ2-5; the match to TRBD1 covers 11 bases. This CDR3 comprises 15 residues. The V and J ends lost 5 bases and 7 bases, in that order; junction bases with no gene match: 9. CDR1 and CDR2 from the germline V gene are SGHAT and FQNNGV. CDR3 region: CASSPLKGQGVTQYF. The CDR3 region has the DNA TGTGCCAGCAGCCCACTCAAGGGACAGGGGGTGACCCAGTACTTC. Variable domain in full (rest from reference TRBV11-2 and TRBJ2-5): EAGVAQSPRYKIIEKRQSVAFWCNPISGHATLYWYQQILGQGPKLLIQFQNNGVVDDSQLPKDRFSAERLKGVDSTLKIQPAKLEDSAVYLCASSPLKGQGVTQYFGPGTRLLVL.

The genes are TRBV2 and TRBJ2-7; D is uncertain. Germline V gene sequence: CDR1 SNHLY, CDR2 FYNNEI. CDR3 length: 10 residues. V lost 6 bases to trimming and J lost 5 bases, with 5 bases between them. The CDR3, as DNA: TGTGCCAGCAGACCCGACGAGCAGTACTTC. Its translation: CASRPDEQYF.

The chain combines TRBV7-9 with TRBJ2-7; 9 bases match TRBD2. Germline CDR1 SEHNR, CDR2 FQNEAQ (reference sequence). The CDR3 has 16 residues. Trimming cost V 2 bases and J 7 bases; bases outside gene matches: 12. CDR3 region: CASSLNSGLASREQYF. CDR3 in DNA: TGTGCCAGCAGCTTAAACTCGGGACTAGCATCGCGGGAGCAGTACTTC.

In its sample, this clone was seen once. The gene calls are TRBV19 and TRBJ2-3; no clear D. CDR3 length: 17 amino acids. The ends were cut back, 5 bases at V and 6 bases at J, with 24 bases in the middle. The germline V gene encodes CDR1 LNHDA and CDR2 SQIVND (reference sequence). CDR3 residues: CASSPTPGLGWADTQYF. CDR3 bases: TGTGCCAGTAGTCCGACCCCCGGTCTAGGATGGGCGGATACGCAGTATTTT.

The rearrangement links TRBV5-4 to TRBJ2-3; no clear D gene. Germline V CDR1 and CDR2: SGHNT, YYREEE (reference sequence). The CDR3 is 11 residues long. CDR3: CLVGSTDTQYF. DNA of the CDR3: TGTCTGGTGGGGTCCACAGATACGCAGTATTTT.

The V and J genes are TRBV30 and TRBJ2-7; 7 nucleotides agree with TRBD1. CDR3 length: 15 amino acids. Germline CDR1 GTSNPN, CDR2 SVGIG (reference sequence). V shed 1 base and J 4 bases; nucleotides not matched to a gene: 10. CDR3 residues: CAWSDTGEKDYEQYF. The CDR3 region has the DNA TGTGCCTGGAGTGATACAGGGGAAAAGGATTACGAGCAGTACTTC.

V usage is TRBV10-3 and J usage is TRBJ2-1, with D possibly TRBD2 on 7 matching bases. Germline V lookup: CDR1 ENHRY, CDR2 SYGVKD. The CDR3 has 17 amino acids. The ends were cut back, 0 bases at V and 7 bases at J, with 19 bases in the middle. CDR3 DNA sequence: TGTGCCATCAGTGAGTCGATGGCTAGCGGAGACAGGAATGAGCAGTTCTTC. Encoded protein: CAISESMASGDRNEQFF.

V is TRBV29-1 and J is TRBJ2-2; TRBD2 aligns across 8 bases. V dropped 4 bases and J dropped 8; count of bases not matched to a gene: 9. This CDR3 has 14 residues. Germline V gives CDR1 SQVTM, CDR2 ANQGSEA. CDR3 in DNA: TGCAGCGTTGGCCTAGCGGGCACACATGGGGAGCTGTTTTTT. This encodes CSVGLAGTHGELFF.

The chain uses TRBV7-9 and TRBJ2-7; no clear D gene. With 4 bases removed from V and 2 bases from J, the gap between germline ends came to 9 bases. The CDR3 is 13 residues long. Looked up from germline, CDR1 is SEHNR and CDR2 is FQNEAQ (reference sequence). The CDR3 sequence is CASSSDKTYEQYF. DNA of the CDR3: TGTGCCAGCAGCTCTGACAAAACCTACGAGCAGTACTTC.

The chain employs TRBV10-2 and TRBJ2-7; tentatively, D is TRBD2 (5 bases). The CDR3 has 15 residues. V lost 4 bases, J lost 0 bases, and 13 bases lay in between. Germline CDR1 WSHSY, CDR2 SAAADI. The CDR3 nucleotides read TGCGCCAGCAGTGCTTGGCGGGTGAGCTCCTACGAGCAGTACTTC. Translating gives CASSAWRVSSYEQYF.

V usage is TRBV15 and J usage is TRBJ2-5; no definite D call. The V end was cut by 0 bases, the J end by 7 bases, with 9 bases between. The CDR3 has 13 residues. From germline, CDR1 is LNHNV and CDR2 YYDKDF (reference sequence). CDR3 coding DNA: TGTGCCACCAGCAGAGATCCTAGTGGGACCCAGTACTTC. Protein: CATSRDPSGTQYF.

The chain joins TRBV19 to TRBJ1-2; unclear D gene. Trimming stripped 11 bases from V and 0 bases from J, with 7 bases between. In germline, CDR1 is LNHDA, CDR2 SQIVND (reference sequence). The CDR3 covers 11 residues. Here the CDR3 DNA reads TGTGCCGGGGAGACTAACTATGGCTACACCTTC. Its protein is CAGETNYGYTF.

The rearrangement joins TRBV7-8 to TRBJ2-5; unclear D gene. The germline CDR1 and CDR2 sequences are SGHVS and FQNEAQ. The CDR3 has 15 residues. Deletions cut 0 bases from V and 3 bases from J, with 11 bases between. The CDR3 bases are TGTGCCAGCAGCTTAGCGCCAGGACGTAAAGAGACCCAGTACTTC. It specifies CASSLAPGRKETQYF.